Below, 21 T cell receptor beta chains from the same sample are listed, as sequenced in a study of CD8 T cells in Susac syndrome. Reverse transcription of about 0.5 to 1 ug RNA used random hexamers. TCRdb recomputed calls from the immunoSEQ multiplex PCR reads with MiXCR, one row per CDR3 protein. Among about 130,000 distinct CDR3 sequences listed, roughly 94% were seen once. Sequenced: CD8+ T cells from PBMCs. These receptor sequences come from a human donor with Susac syndrome.

In its sample, this clonotype was seen once. The CDR3 coding sequence is TGTGCCAGCAGTTTATGGGGTTCGCCGGAGTACGAGCAGTACTTC. Amino acid sequence: CASSLWGSPEYEQYF. J is TRBJ2-7 and V is TRBV12-3 or TRBV12-4, with D unclear. This CDR3 has 15 amino acids. Trimming took off 2 bases at V and 4 bases at J, with 15 bases between the two ends.

The V call is TRBV4-1, the J call TRBJ2-7, with 10 bases lining up with TRBD1. Looked up from germline, CDR1 is MGHRA and CDR2 is YSYEKL. Unmatched junction bases numbered 8, after V lost 4 bases and J lost 2 bases. The CDR3 contains 16 residues. CDR3 nucleotide sequence: TGCGCCAGCAGCCCCATAGAGGGACAGGGGACCTACGAGCAGTACTTC. The encoded protein is CASSPIEGQGTYEQYF.

The chain carries TRBV29-1 and TRBJ1-2; a weak D match, TRBD1 (6 bases). Germline CDR1 reads SQVTM; CDR2 reads ANQGSEA. The V end was cut by 0 bases, the J end by 14 bases, with 16 bases between. The CDR3 spans 12 residues. CDR3 loop: CSVEDAGGLWTF. The CDR3 region has the DNA TGCAGCGTTGAAGATGCGGGGGGGCTCTGGACCTTC.

The chain carries TRBV5-1 and TRBJ1-2; 8 bases align to TRBD1. CDR1 is SGHRS, CDR2 YFSETQ, per germline. This CDR3 is built from 18 residues. Trimming took 3 bases from V and 2 from J; bases not matched to a gene: 15. Written as DNA, the CDR3 is TGCGCCAGCAGCTGTTGGGGGCCTTTTTGGGACAGGAACTATGGCTACACCTTC. The encoded protein is CASSCWGPFWDRNYGYTF.

The chain joins TRBV7-9 to TRBJ1-2; 7 positions match TRBD1. CDR3 length: 15 amino acids. Germline CDR1 and CDR2: SEHNR and FQNEAQ (reference sequence). V dropped 5 bases and J dropped 1; count of bases not matched to a gene: 7. In nucleotides, the CDR3 is TGTGCCAGCAGCCAAGGGACAGATTTTAACTATGGCTACACCTTC. It yields the protein CASSQGTDFNYGYTF.

The J gene is TRBJ2-4, the V gene TRBV7-9; D remains ambiguous. CDR1 and CDR2 from the germline V gene are SEHNR and FQNEAQ (reference sequence). V gave up 4 bases and J gave up 6 bases, with 4 bases separating them. This CDR3 is 11 amino acids long. The CDR3: CASSSGNIQYF. The CDR3, as DNA: TGTGCCAGCAGCTCAGGAAACATTCAGTACTTC.

The chain has TRBV11-2 and TRBJ1-2; a weak D match, TRBD1 (6 bases). Germline V gives CDR1 SGHAT, CDR2 FQNNGV. CDR3 size: 14 residues. Trimming stripped 1 base from V and 8 bases from J, with 14 bases between. The CDR3 nucleotides are TGTGCCAGCAGCTTAGTCGGAGGGGGGACCGGCTACACCTTC. This sequence encodes CASSLVGGGTGYTF.

The genes are TRBV12-3 or TRBV12-4 and TRBJ2-5; the D gene could be TRBD1 or TRBD2 (6 bases each). The V and J ends lost 3 bases and 2 bases respectively, with 10 bases between them. CDR3 length: 14 residues. This CDR3 reads CASSLGGFQETQYF. CDR3 bases: TGTGCCAGCAGTTTGGGGGGCTTTCAAGAGACCCAGTACTTC.

This chain connects TRBV5-1 to TRBJ2-7, with a weak D call TRBD1 (5 bases). This CDR3 is 13 amino acids long. The germline V and J ends were trimmed by 7 bases and 4 bases, with 15 bases remaining between them. Germline V gene data show CDR1 as SGHRS and CDR2 as YFSETQ. The CDR3 DNA reads TGCGCCAGCTCCCCCCGCCAGGGATACGAGCAGTACTTC. Protein: CASSPRQGYEQYF.

The chain links TRBV3-1 to TRBJ1-5; tentatively, D is TRBD1 (5 bases). Trimming left V 0 bases short and J 4 bases short, with 13 bases between. The CDR3 has 16 amino acids. CDR1 LGHDT and CDR2 YNNKEL come from the germline V gene (reference sequence). CDR3 bases: TGTGCCAGCAGCCAAGATGGGGGGGGTGCAAATCAGCCCCAGCATTTT. As protein: CASSQDGGGANQPQHF.

The chain employs TRBV28 and TRBJ2-7, with D unclear. The ends were cut back, 8 bases at V and 4 bases at J, with 9 bases in the middle. CDR1 is MDHEN, CDR2 SYDVKM, per germline. The length of the CDR3 is 11 residues. The CDR3 loop reads CASGNSYEQYF. The CDR3 bases are TGTGCCAGCGGTAATTCGTACGAGCAGTACTTC.

The genes are TRBV9 and TRBJ2-1, with 8 bases aligning to TRBD2. The CDR3 spans 19 residues. J gave up 1 base and V 3 bases, and 15 bases lay outside the gene matches. The germline V gene encodes CDR1 SGDLS and CDR2 YYNGEE. For the CDR3, the DNA is TGTGCCAGCAGCGACACCCTAGGGACTAGATCCTCATCCTACAATGAGCAGTTCTTC. This encodes CASSDTLGTRSSSYNEQFF.

This chain connects TRBV3-1 to TRBJ1-1, with a tentative D call TRBD1 (6 bases). V lost 0 bases and J lost 4, with 9 bases in between. The CDR3 is 14 residues long. Germline lookup yields CDR1 LGHDT and CDR2 YNNKEL (reference sequence). CDR3: CASSQETGFTEAFF. The CDR3, as DNA: TGTGCCAGCAGCCAAGAAACAGGGTTCACTGAAGCTTTCTTT.

The chain joins TRBV11-2 to TRBJ2-2; a possible D gene is TRBD2 (6 bases). Germline assignment: CDR1 SGHAT and CDR2 FQNNGV. Trimming took off 1 base at V and 2 bases at J, with 14 bases between the two ends. CDR3 length: 17 residues. In DNA, the CDR3 is TGTGCCAGCAGCTTAGTCGGGGGTCTGCGAAACACCGGGGAGCTGTTTTTT. It translates to CASSLVGGLRNTGELFF.

The chain uses TRBV29-1 and TRBJ2-1; possibly TRBD1 or TRBD2 for D (5 bases each). Germline V CDR1 and CDR2: SQVTM, ANQGSEA. Trimming pared 8 bases from V and 5 bases from J, leaving 16 bases between. The CDR3 loop spans 13 amino acids. In nucleotides, the CDR3 is TGCAGCCATGATCCGAGGGGAAACAATGAGCAGTTCTTC. Residues: CSHDPRGNNEQFF.

The chain joins TRBV29-1 to TRBJ2-5; TRBD2 aligns across 12 bases. After removal of 3 bases from V and 4 bases from J, the junction contained 12 bases not matched to a gene. The CDR3 consists of 17 residues. Per the germline V gene, CDR1 is SQVTM and CDR2 is ANQGSEA. CDR3 bases: TGCAGCGTTGAGGGACCTACAGGACTAGCGGGACGAGAGACCCAGTACTTC. It encodes CSVEGPTGLAGRETQYF.

This rearrangement joins TRBV7-9 to TRBJ2-3, with D possibly TRBD2 on 5 matching bases. The CDR3 runs 15 residues. Trimming shortened V by 4 bases and J by 2 bases, and 13 bases separated the two germline ends. Looked up from germline, CDR1 is SEHNR and CDR2 is FQNEAQ (reference sequence). CDR3 protein: CASSWTSQFTDTQYF. The CDR3 DNA sequence: TGTGCCAGCAGCTGGACTTCCCAATTCACAGATACGCAGTATTTT.

The chain combines TRBV20-1 with TRBJ2-1, with 9 bases fitting TRBD2. Germline V CDR1 and CDR2: DFQATT, SNEGSKA (reference sequence). V shed 1 base and J 8 bases; nucleotides not matched to a gene: 6. The CDR3 runs 14 residues. CDR3 in amino acids: CSARVLAGAHEQFF. In nucleotides, the CDR3 is TGCAGTGCTAGAGTATTAGCGGGAGCTCATGAGCAGTTCTTC.

This clonotype was recorded once. The rearrangement joins TRBV9 to TRBJ2-1; D ambiguous. The CDR3 consists of 15 residues. The V and J ends lost 0 bases and 0 bases respectively, with 7 bases between them. In germline, CDR1 is SGDLS, CDR2 YYNGEE. The CDR3 region is CASSVGAISYNEQFF. CDR3 nucleotide sequence: TGTGCCAGCAGCGTAGGGGCTATCTCCTACAATGAGCAGTTCTTC.

This clonotype was seen a single time. This chain links TRBV19 with TRBJ2-2, with TRBD1 as a possible D gene (5 bases). Trimming stripped 5 bases from V and 5 bases from J, with 9 bases between. The CDR3 length is 13 residues. The germline V gene has CDR1 LNHDA and CDR2 SQIVND (reference sequence). Written as DNA, the CDR3 is TGTGCCAGTAGTCAAGGGGCGACCGGGGAGCTGTTTTTT. Its translation: CASSQGATGELFF.

The chain is built from TRBV7-6 and TRBJ1-1; no clear D. Per germline, CDR1 SGHVS and CDR2 FNYEAQ. This CDR3 region has 16 residues. V dropped 1 base and J dropped 1 base, with 13 bases sitting between them. The CDR3 is CASSLEREGTNTEAFF. The CDR3 nucleotides are TGTGCCAGCAGCTTAGAGCGGGAAGGTACGAACACTGAAGCTTTCTTT.